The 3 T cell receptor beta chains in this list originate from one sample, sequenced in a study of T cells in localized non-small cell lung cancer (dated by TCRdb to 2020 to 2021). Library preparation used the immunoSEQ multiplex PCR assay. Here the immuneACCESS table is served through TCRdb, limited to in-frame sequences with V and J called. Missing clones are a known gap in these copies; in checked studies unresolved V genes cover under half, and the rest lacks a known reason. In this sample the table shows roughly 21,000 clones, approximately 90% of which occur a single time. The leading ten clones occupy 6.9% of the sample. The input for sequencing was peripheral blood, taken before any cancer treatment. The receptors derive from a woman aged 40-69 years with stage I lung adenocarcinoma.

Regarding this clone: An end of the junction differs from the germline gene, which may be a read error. CDR3 sequence: CASSLRSNQLQHF. In nucleotides, the CDR3 is TGTGCCAGCAGCTTACGTAGCAATCAGCTCCAGCATTTT. The chain joins TRBV7-2 to TRBJ1-5; D uncertain. This CDR3 is 13 amino acids long. Per the germline V gene, CDR1 is SGHTA and CDR2 is FQGNSA.

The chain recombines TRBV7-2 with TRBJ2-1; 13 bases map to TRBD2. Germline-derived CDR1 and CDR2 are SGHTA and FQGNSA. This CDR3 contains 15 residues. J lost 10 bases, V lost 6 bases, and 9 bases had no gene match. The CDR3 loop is CASSSGLAGFGEQFF. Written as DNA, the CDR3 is TGTGCCAGCAGTTCGGGACTAGCGGGATTCGGCGAGCAGTTCTTC.

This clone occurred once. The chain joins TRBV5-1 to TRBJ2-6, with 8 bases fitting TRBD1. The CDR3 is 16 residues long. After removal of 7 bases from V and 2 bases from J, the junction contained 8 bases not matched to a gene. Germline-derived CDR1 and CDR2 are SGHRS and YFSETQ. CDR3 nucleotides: TGCGCCAGCCAGGGGGCTCTCTCGGCTGGGGCCAACGTCCTGACTTTC. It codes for CASQGALSAGANVLTF.